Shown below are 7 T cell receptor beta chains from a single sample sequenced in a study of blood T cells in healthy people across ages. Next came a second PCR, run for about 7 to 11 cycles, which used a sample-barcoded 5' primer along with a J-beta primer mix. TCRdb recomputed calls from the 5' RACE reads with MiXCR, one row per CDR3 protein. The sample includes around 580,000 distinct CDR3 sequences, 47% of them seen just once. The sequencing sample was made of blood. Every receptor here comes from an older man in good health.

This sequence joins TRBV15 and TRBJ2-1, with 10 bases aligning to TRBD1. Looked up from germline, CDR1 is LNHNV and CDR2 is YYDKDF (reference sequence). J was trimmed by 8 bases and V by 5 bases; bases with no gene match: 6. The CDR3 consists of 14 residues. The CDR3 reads CATSLGTGAHEQFF. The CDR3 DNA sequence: TGTGCCACCAGCCTCGGGACAGGGGCCCATGAGCAGTTCTTC. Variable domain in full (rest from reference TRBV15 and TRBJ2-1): DAMVIQNPRYQVTQFGKPVTLSCSQTLNHNVMYWYQQKSSQAPKLLFHYYDKDFNNEADTPDNFQSRRPNTSFCFLDIRSPGLGDTAMYLCATSLGTGAHEQFFGPGTRLTVL.

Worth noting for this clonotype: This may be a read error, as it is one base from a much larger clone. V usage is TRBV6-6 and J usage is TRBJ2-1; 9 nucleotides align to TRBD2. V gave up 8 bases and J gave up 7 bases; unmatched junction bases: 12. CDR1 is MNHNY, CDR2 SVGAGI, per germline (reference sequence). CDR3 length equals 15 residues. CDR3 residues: CASFGRGGRRNEQFF. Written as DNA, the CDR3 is TGTGCCAGCTTCGGGCGGGGGGGCCGGAGAAATGAGCAGTTCTTC.

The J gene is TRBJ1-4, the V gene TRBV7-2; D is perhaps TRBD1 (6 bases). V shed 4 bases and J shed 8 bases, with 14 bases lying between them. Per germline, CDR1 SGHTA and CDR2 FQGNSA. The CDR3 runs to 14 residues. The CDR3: CASSSRGLGEKLFF. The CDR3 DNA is TGTGCCAGCAGCTCCAGGGGACTCGGGGAAAAACTGTTTTTT.

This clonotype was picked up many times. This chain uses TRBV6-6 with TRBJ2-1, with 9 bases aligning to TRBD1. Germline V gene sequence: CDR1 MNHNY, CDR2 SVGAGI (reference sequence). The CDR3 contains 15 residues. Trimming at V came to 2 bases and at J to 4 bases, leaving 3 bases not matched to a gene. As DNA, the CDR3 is TGTGCCAGCAGTTACGGACAGGGGATATACAATGAGCAGTTCTTC. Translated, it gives CASSYGQGIYNEQFF.

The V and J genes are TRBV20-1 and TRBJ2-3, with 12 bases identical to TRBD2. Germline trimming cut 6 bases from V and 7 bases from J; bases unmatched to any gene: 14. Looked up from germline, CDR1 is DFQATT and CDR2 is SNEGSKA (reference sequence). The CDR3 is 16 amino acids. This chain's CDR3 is CSARTPASGGGNTQYF. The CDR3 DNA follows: TGCAGTGCCAGAACCCCGGCTAGCGGGGGGGGGAATACGCAGTATTTT.

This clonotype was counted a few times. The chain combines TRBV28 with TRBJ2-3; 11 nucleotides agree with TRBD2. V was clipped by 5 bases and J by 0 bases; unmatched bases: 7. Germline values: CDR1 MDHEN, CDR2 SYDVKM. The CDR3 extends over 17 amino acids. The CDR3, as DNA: TGTGCCAGCAGTCGCGGGACTAGCGGTTATAGCACAGATACGCAGTATTTT. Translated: CASSRGTSGYSTDTQYF.

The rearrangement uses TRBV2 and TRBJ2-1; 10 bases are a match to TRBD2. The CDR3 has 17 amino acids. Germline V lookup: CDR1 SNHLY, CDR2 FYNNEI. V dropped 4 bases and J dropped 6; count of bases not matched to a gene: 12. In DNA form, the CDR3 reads TGTGCCAGCAGTGGAAGCGGGAGGGCCCCGCCTTCCAATGAGCAGTTCTTC. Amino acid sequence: CASSGSGRAPPSNEQFF.